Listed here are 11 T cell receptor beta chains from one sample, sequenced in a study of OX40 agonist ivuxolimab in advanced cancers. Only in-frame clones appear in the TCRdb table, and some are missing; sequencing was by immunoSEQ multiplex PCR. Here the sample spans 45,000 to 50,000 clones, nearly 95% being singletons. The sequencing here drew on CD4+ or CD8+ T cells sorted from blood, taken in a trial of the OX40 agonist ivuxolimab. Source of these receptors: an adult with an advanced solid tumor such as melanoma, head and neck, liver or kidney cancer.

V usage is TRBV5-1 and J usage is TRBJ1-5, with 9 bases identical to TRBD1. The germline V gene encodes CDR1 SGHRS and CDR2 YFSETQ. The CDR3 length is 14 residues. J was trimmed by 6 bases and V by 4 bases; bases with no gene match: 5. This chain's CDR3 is CASSDGTGSQPQHF. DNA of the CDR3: TGCGCCAGCAGCGATGGGACAGGGAGTCAGCCCCAGCATTTT.

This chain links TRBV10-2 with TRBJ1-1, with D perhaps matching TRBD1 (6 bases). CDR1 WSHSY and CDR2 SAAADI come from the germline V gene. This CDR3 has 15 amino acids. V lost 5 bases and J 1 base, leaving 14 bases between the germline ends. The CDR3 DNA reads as TGCGCCAGCAGTAGGGGGGGGACAAGGAACACTGAAGCTTTCTTT. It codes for CASSRGGTRNTEAFF.

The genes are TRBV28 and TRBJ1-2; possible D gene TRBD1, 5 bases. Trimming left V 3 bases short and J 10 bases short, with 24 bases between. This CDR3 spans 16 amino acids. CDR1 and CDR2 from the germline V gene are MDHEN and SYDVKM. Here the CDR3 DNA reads TGTGCCAGCAGTTTTAGGGGACGAGGACCGGACGTTGACTACACCTTC. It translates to CASSFRGRGPDVDYTF.

CDR3: CSVEDLHGDTQYF. CDR3 nucleotides: TGCAGCGTTGAAGACCTTCATGGGGATACGCAGTATTTT. The rearrangement links TRBV29-1 to TRBJ2-3; no firm D call. V lost 0 bases and J 6 bases, leaving 10 bases between the germline ends. Germline V gene data show CDR1 as SQVTM and CDR2 as ANQGSEA. The CDR3 totals 13 residues.

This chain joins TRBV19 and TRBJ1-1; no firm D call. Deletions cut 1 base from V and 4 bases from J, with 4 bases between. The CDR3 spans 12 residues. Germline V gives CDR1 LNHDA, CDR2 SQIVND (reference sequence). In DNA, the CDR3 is TGTGCCAGTAGTATAGGGAGCACTGAAGCTTTCTTT. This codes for CASSIGSTEAFF.

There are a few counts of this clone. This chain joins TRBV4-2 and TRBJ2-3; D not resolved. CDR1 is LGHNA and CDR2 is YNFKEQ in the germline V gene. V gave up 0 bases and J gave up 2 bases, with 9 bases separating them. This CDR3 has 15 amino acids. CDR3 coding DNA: TGTGCCAGCAGCCAAGAAGGCGGAAACACAGATACGCAGTATTTT. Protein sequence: CASSQEGGNTDTQYF.

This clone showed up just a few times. CDR3 sequence (DNA): TGTGCCAGCAGCTCATTAGTGACCGGGACTGAAGCTTTCTTT. This gives the protein CASSSLVTGTEAFF. This chain links TRBV7-9 with TRBJ1-1, with unresolved D. Trimming removed 4 bases from V and 5 bases from J, with 14 bases in between. Germline V gene sequence: CDR1 SEHNR, CDR2 FQNEAQ (reference sequence). CDR3 length equals 14 residues.

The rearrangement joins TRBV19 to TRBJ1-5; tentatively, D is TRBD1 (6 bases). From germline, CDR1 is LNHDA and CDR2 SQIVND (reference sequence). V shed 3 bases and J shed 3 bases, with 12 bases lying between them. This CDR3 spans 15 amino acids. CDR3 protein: CASSMSGTLNQPQHF. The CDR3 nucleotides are TGTGCCAGTAGTATGAGCGGGACACTCAATCAGCCCCAGCATTTT.

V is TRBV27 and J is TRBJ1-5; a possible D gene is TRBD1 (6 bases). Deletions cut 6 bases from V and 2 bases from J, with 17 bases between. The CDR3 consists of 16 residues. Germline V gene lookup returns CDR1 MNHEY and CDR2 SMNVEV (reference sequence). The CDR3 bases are TGTGCCAGCAGATTAAATAACAGGGTCGGCAATCAGCCCCAGCATTTT. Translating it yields CASRLNNRVGNQPQHF.

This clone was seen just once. Here the CDR3 reads CASSMKGFSTYEQYF. The CDR3 DNA is TGTGCCAGTAGTATGAAGGGTTTCTCAACCTACGAGCAGTACTTC. The chain joins TRBV19 to TRBJ2-7; D is undetermined. Germline CDR1 reads LNHDA; CDR2 reads SQIVND (reference sequence). Trimming pared 3 bases from V and 2 bases from J, leaving 14 bases between. The CDR3 is 15 amino acids.

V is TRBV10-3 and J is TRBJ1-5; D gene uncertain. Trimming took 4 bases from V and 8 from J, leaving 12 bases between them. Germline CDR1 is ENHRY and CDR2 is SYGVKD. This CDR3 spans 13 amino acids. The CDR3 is CAISGHHSEPQHF. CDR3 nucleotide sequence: TGTGCCATCAGTGGACACCACTCAGAGCCCCAGCATTTT.